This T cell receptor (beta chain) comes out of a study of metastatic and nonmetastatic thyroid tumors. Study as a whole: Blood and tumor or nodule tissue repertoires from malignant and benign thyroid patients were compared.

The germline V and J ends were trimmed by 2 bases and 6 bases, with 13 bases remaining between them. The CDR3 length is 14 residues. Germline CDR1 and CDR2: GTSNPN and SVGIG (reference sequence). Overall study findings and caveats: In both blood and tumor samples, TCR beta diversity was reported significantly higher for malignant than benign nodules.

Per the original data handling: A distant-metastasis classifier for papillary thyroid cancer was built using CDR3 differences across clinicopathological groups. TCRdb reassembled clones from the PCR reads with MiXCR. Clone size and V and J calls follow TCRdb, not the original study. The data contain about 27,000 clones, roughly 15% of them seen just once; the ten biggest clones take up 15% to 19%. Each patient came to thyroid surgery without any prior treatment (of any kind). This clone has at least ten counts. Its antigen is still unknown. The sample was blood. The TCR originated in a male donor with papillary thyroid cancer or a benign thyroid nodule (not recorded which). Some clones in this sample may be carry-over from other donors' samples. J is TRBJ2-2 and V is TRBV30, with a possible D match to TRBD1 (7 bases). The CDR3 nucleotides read TGTGCCTGGAGTTCAGGGGGGCCGGCCGGGGAGCTGTTTTTT. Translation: CAWSSGGPAGELFF.